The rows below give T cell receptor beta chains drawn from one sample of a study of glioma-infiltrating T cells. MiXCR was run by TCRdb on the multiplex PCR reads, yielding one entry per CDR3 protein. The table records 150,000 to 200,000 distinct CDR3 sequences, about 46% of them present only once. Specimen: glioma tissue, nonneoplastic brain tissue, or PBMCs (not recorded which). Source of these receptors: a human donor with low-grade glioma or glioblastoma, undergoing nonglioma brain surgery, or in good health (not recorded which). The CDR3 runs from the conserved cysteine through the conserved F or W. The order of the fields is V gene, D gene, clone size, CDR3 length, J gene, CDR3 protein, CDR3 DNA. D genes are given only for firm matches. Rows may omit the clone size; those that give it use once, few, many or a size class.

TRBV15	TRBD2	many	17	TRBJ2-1	CATSGTGLADLYNEQFF	TGTGCCACCAGCGGGACGGGACTAGCGGATTTATACAATGAGCAGTTCTTC
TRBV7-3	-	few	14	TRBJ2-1	CASSPGRTGNEQFF	TGTGCCAGCAGCCCCGGGAGAACGGGCAATGAGCAGTTCTTC
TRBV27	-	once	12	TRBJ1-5	CASSLFGQHQHF	TGTGCCAGCAGTTTATTTGGTCAGCACCAGCACTTT
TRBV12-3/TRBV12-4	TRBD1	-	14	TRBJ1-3	CASSLTGTGNTIYF	TGTGCCAGCAGCCTGACAGGGACTGGAAACACCATATATTTT
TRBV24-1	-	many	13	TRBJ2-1	CATSDLPGTEQFF	TGTGCCACCAGTGATTTGCCAGGAACAGAGCAGTTCTTC
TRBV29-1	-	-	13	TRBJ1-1	CSVEAGGNTEAFF	TGCAGCGTTGAAGCTGGAGGGAACACTGAAGCTTTCTTT
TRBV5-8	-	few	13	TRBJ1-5	CASSRRRDQPQHF	TGTGCCAGCAGCCGGCGGCGGGATCAGCCCCAGCATTTT
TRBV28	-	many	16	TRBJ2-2	CASTRPGQANTGELFF	TGTGCCAGCACCCGACCCGGACAAGCGAACACCGGGGAGCTGTTTTTT
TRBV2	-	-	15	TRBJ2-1	CASSEWVREDNEQFF	TGTGCCAGCAGTGAATGGGTTAGAGAGGACAATGAGCAGTTCTTC
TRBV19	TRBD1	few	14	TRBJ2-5	CASSIGQGWETQYF	TGTGCCAGTAGTATTGGACAGGGCTGGGAGACCCAGTACTTC
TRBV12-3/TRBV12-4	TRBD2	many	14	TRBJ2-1	CASSPGLAGDEQFF	TGTGCCAGCAGCCCAGGACTAGCGGGAGATGAGCAGTTCTTC
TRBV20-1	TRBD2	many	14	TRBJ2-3	CSAAQGLAGTTQYF	TGCAGTGCCGCCCAAGGACTAGCGGGAACTACGCAGTATTTT
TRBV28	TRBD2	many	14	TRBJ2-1	CASGRGNSYNEQFF	TGTGCCAGCGGGAGGGGCAACTCCTACAATGAGCAGTTCTTC
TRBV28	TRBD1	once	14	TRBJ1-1	CASTYQGALGEASF	TGTGCCAGCACCTATCAGGGGGCTCTGGGTGAGGCTTCCTTT
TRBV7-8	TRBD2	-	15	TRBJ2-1	CASSLGGRAIYEQFF	TGTGCCAGCAGCTTAGGAGGGAGGGCCATCTATGAGCAGTTCTTC
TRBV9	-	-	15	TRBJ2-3	CASSARLQPSDTQYF	TGTGCCAGCAGCGCCCGGCTCCAACCTTCAGATACGCAGTATTTT
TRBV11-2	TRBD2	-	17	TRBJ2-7	CASSLPPFSGRAYEQYF	TGTGCCAGCAGCTTACCCCCTTTTAGCGGGAGGGCCTACGAGCAGTACTTC
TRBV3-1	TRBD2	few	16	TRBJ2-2	CASSDTAGGDTGELFF	TGTGCCAGCAGCGACACAGCGGGAGGGGACACCGGGGAGCTGTTTTTT
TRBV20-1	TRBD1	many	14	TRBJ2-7	CSAREGQRSYEQYF	TGCAGTGCTAGAGAGGGACAGAGGTCCTACGAGCAGTACTTC
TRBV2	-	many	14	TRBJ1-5	CASSEANMRQPQHF	TGTGCCAGCAGTGAAGCCAACATGCGTCAGCCCCAGCATTTT
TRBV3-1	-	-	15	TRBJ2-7	CASSQELGTSYEQYF	TGTGCCAGCAGTCAAGAATTAGGGACTTCCTACGAGCAGTACTTC
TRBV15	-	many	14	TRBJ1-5	CATSREGRGQPQHF	TGTGCCACCAGTCGCGAGGGGAGGGGTCAGCCCCAGCATTTT
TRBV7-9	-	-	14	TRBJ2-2	CASSPGTNTGELFF	TGTGCCAGCAGCCCGGGAACGAACACCGGTGAGCTGTTTTTT
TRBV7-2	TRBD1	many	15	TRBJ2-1	CASGVPGQMYNEQFF	TGTGCCAGCGGCGTACCGGGACAGATGTACAATGAGCAGTTCTTC
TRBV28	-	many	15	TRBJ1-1	CASKIGGTLNTEAFF	TGTGCCAGCAAAATCGGTGGGACACTAAACACTGAAGCTTTCTTT
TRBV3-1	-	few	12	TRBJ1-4	CASSQGQEKLFF	TGTGCCAGCAGCCAAGGTCAGGAAAAACTGTTTTTT
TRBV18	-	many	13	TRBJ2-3	CASSEIITDTQYF	TGTGCCAGCTCTGAAATTATCACAGATACGCAGTATTTT
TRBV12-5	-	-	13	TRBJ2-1	CASGLTNSNEQFF	TGTGCTAGTGGTTTGACCAACTCCAATGAGCAGTTCTTC
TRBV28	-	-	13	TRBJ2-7	CARSFSGTYEQYF	TGTGCCAGAAGTTTTAGCGGTACCTACGAGCAGTACTTC
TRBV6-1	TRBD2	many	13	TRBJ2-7	CASSNGDYYEQYF	TGTGCCAGCAGTAATGGGGACTACTACGAGCAGTACTTC
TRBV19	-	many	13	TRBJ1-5	CASSPLSQMPQHF	TGTGCCAGTAGTCCCTTATCTCAGATGCCCCAGCATTTT
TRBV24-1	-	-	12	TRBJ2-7	CATSDRADEKYF	TGTGCCACCAGTGATCGCGCGGACGAGAAGTACTTC
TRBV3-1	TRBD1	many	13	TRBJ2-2	CASSQGQGTELFF	TGTGCCAGCAGCCAGGGACAGGGGACGGAGCTGTTTTTT
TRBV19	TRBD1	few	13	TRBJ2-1	CATRDRHRNEQFF	TGTGCCACCAGGGACAGGCATAGGAATGAGCAGTTCTTC
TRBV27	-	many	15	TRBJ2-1	CASSLLGEPYNEQFF	TGTGCCAGCAGTTTATTGGGGGAGCCCTACAATGAGCAGTTCTTC
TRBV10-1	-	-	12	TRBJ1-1	CAKMGENTEAFF	TGCGCCAAAATGGGTGAGAACACTGAAGCTTTCTTT
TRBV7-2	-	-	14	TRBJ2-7	CASNLVPTPYEQYF	TGTGCCAGCAACTTAGTACCTACCCCCTACGAGCAGTACTTC
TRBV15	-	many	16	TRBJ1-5	CATSRGRQNSNQPQHF	TGTGCCACCAGCAGAGGAAGGCAGAATAGCAATCAGCCCCAGCATTTT
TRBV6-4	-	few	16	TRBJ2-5	CASSDRPLGGQETQYF	TGTGCCAGCAGTGACAGGCCCCTTGGAGGGCAAGAGACCCAGTACTTC
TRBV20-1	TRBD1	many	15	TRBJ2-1	CSARDPDRGLGEQFF	TGCAGTGCTAGAGATCCGGACAGGGGGCTTGGTGAGCAGTTCTTC